This T cell receptor beta chain was identified in a study of CD8 T cells in ankylosing spondylitis (dated by TCRdb to about 2017). Regarding the complete study: To find TCR variants linked to disease, the study profiled T cell receptor beta repertoires in ankylosing spondylitis patients and healthy donors. The full study cohort was made up of 25 ankylosing spondylitis patients and roughly 98 healthy donors. Peripheral blood samples were taken, and synovial fluid was additionally collected from ankylosing spondylitis patients. What the study reported, not specific to this receptor: Some TCR beta motif variants had previously been reported in synovial fluid and blood of reactive arthritis patients, which suggested common disease-initiation mechanisms. In peripheral blood, the disease-linked clones were found at relatively low frequencies and had a CD8+ phenotype. A TCR beta motif of 8 or 9 highly homologous amino acid variants appeared characteristic of blood from ankylosing spondylitis patients. The disease-linked clones were reported as significantly enriched in matched synovial fluid samples from ankylosing spondylitis patients.

For sequencing, an Illumina HiSeq 2500 was employed. TCR beta libraries were prepared by quantitative 5'-RACE with molecular barcodes. The authors' pipeline ran thus. Disease-linked TCR variants were identified with a new computational method built on a probabilistic model of VDJ rearrangement. TCRdb itself trimmed the public reads at Q25 with fastp, ran MiXCR and retained productive beta chains. One record per CDR3 amino acid sequence lists the most common genes and DNA. TCRdb's processing, not the authors' own work, is the source of the V and J calls. The table for this sample lists 800,000 to 900,000 distinct CDR3 sequences; approximately 12% of them were counted only once. The ten largest make up 0.51% of the sample. Reading the germline V gene (reference sequence) gives CDR1 DFQATT and CDR2 SNEGSKA. Inclusive of the bounding cysteine and phenylalanine, the CDR3 is 13 residues long. The kept DNA is CDR3 alone, 39 bases in frame from the first base.

On this clonotype itself: It lacks a known antigen. No base-level quality is on record; no much larger clone is a single base apart.

The sequence was obtained from a male donor with ankylosing spondylitis. Sequenced input: blood, either unsorted or a sorted T cell fraction (not recorded which). Recombination linked TRBV20-1 to TRBJ2-3; 7 of the junction bases match TRBD2. The DNA sequence follows: TGCGGATGGGAGGGGCGGATCACAGATACGCAGTATTTT. This encodes CGWEGRITDTQYF.